This T cell receptor beta chain appears in the sequencing data of a study of cytomegalovirus exposure and HLA in healthy donors. About the research overall: The roughly 700 first-cohort repertoires shared a platform with the 130 or so validation repertoires, as reported in a later analysis. Regarding the study as a whole: Confirmation was obtained in vitro that a few CMV-associated chains are specific for CMV antigens. Most TCR sequences showed up rarely, but some public TCRs showed up in many donors.

This CDR3 is 14 amino acids long. Germline CDR1 reads GTSNPN; CDR2 reads SVGIG (reference sequence). The V and J ends lost 3 bases and 4 bases, in that order; junction bases with no gene match: 4. TCRdb's table, derived via immunoSEQ multiplex PCR, lists solely in-frame clones and lacks some. In the table there are 200,000 to 250,000 clones, 83% of which are singletons. With respect to this clone: As yet, its antigen is unknown. This CDR3 is also generated by other DNA sequences in the sample.

The chain links TRBV30 to TRBJ2-2; 8 bases agree with TRBD1. Sequencing was performed on PBMCs. The receptor's source is a woman aged 18-30 years in good health and CMV-seronegative. The CDR3 region has the DNA TGTGCCTGGAGAGGACAGGGTGGCACCGGGGAGCTGTTTTTT. Translating it yields CAWRGQGGTGELFF. Based on the CDR3 plus reference TRBV30 and TRBJ2-2, the full variable domain is SQTIHQWPATLVQPVGSPLSLECTVEGTSNPNLYWYRQAAGRGLQLLFYSVGIGQISSEVPQNLSASRPQDRQFILSSKKLLLSDSGFYLCAWRGQGGTGELFFGEGSRLTVL.